This TCR beta chain originates from a study of neurological immune-mediated disorders. Germline V gene data show CDR1 as KGHSH and CDR2 as LQKENI. J lost 4 bases, V lost 2 bases, and 9 bases had no gene match. This CDR3 is built from 17 residues. MiXCR was run by TCRdb on the 5' RACE reads, yielding one entry per CDR3 protein. This table holds 55,000 to 65,000 distinct CDR3 sequences, 3.5% to 4.5% found once. Specimen: PBMCs. This clonotype was obtained from a woman aged 50 to 60 with multiple sclerosis. This rearrangement joins TRBV18 to TRBJ2-1; TRBD2 matches 9 bases. The CDR3 is CASSPSASGTGYNEQFF. The CDR3 DNA reads TGTGCCAGCTCACCATCGGCTAGCGGGACTGGTTACAATGAGCAGTTCTTC.